These T cell receptor beta chains were read from a single sample in a study of blood T cell repertoires in COVID-19. The repertoire was sequenced with immunoSEQ multiplex PCR; TCRdb's copy has only in-frame clones and lacks some. In the table there are 410,000 or so clones, about 91% of which are singletons. Sequenced: peripheral blood. Receptors originate from a woman aged 40-49 years with COVID-19, enrolled during active disease. The conserved cysteine and the conserved F or W are not part of the CDR3 here. The D gene is left open where the match is weak.

d_gene: TRBD1; v_gene: TRBV7-3; CDR3aa: ASSGTDQETQY
d_gene: NA; v_gene: TRBV3-1/TRBV3-2; CDR3aa: ASSQMRVGEQF
d_gene: TRBD2; v_gene: TRBV5-6; CDR3aa: ASSLGLAGGFIGYNEQF
d_gene: TRBD1; v_gene: TRBV5-1; CDR3aa: ASSWLQGVAGELF
d_gene: TRBD1; v_gene: TRBV24-1; CDR3aa: ATSATGLETQY
d_gene: NA; v_gene: TRBV5-5; CDR3aa: ASSLAVRAGVGSPLH
d_gene: TRBD2; v_gene: TRBV9; CDR3aa: ASSEGLAPYNEQF
d_gene: TRBD1; v_gene: TRBV5-5; CDR3aa: ASSTRTGSGEKLF
d_gene: NA; v_gene: TRBV6-4; CDR3aa: ASSDGLYGYT
d_gene: TRBD1; v_gene: TRBV7-2; CDR3aa: ASSLDHNRGLLNTEAF
d_gene: TRBD2; v_gene: TRBV27; CDR3aa: ASSPSSGQETQY
d_gene: TRBD1; v_gene: TRBV7-2; CDR3aa: ASSSHYRGRNEKLF
d_gene: NA; v_gene: TRBV9; CDR3aa: ASSVIGEQGISEQY
d_gene: TRBD1; v_gene: TRBV7-8; CDR3aa: ASLRGRIFNSPLH
d_gene: NA; v_gene: TRBV7-9; CDR3aa: ASTKYLGGGGNTEAF
d_gene: NA; v_gene: TRBV9; CDR3aa: ASSGNVENGYT
d_gene: NA; v_gene: TRBV12-3/TRBV12-4; CDR3aa: ASSLVENREAF
d_gene: NA; v_gene: TRBV9; CDR3aa: ASSKDIQETQY
d_gene: NA; v_gene: TRBV28; CDR3aa: ASTLTPYNEQF
d_gene: TRBD1; v_gene: TRBV28; CDR3aa: ASSMPRGPWYGYT
d_gene: NA; v_gene: TRBV12-3/TRBV12-4; CDR3aa: ASTYSGNTIY
d_gene: NA; v_gene: TRBV7-2; CDR3aa: ASSLPNQPQH
d_gene: TRBD1; v_gene: TRBV28; CDR3aa: ASSLGDSRRF
d_gene: NA; v_gene: TRBV30; CDR3aa: AWGGTGSSYNEQF
d_gene: NA; v_gene: TRBV10-3; CDR3aa: AISDFLDWEAF
d_gene: TRBD1; v_gene: TRBV20-1; CDR3aa: SASSGRGYNEQF
d_gene: TRBD1; v_gene: TRBV7-3; CDR3aa: ASSTTGGAGGYT
d_gene: NA; v_gene: TRBV9; CDR3aa: ASSPGWVNQPQH
d_gene: NA; v_gene: TRBV5-1; CDR3aa: ASSLAALRELF
d_gene: NA; v_gene: TRBV28; CDR3aa: AGGPGRYEQY
d_gene: TRBD1; v_gene: TRBV4-2; CDR3aa: ASSQGTGGSNQPQH
d_gene: TRBD2; v_gene: TRBV7-9; CDR3aa: ASSQGLVGEQF
d_gene: TRBD1; v_gene: TRBV27; CDR3aa: ASSLRDRGRGRAF
d_gene: NA; v_gene: TRBV28; CDR3aa: ASSFDPGNYGYT
d_gene: TRBD1; v_gene: TRBV7-2; CDR3aa: ASSFGSGGFNSPLH
d_gene: TRBD2; v_gene: TRBV7-7; CDR3aa: ASSLGTTGETQY
d_gene: NA; v_gene: TRBV5-5; CDR3aa: ASSETQGGYTEAF
d_gene: TRBD2; v_gene: TRBV28; CDR3aa: ASRIAGGSGDTQY
d_gene: NA; v_gene: TRBV5-4; CDR3aa: ASSPRGSSMDEQY
d_gene: TRBD1; v_gene: TRBV4-3; CDR3aa: ASSQARTGGYEQY
d_gene: NA; v_gene: TRBV4-1; CDR3aa: ASSQDDLAGPYEQY
d_gene: NA; v_gene: TRBV7-2; CDR3aa: ASSLVGLAWEQY
d_gene: NA; v_gene: TRBV7-3; CDR3aa: ASSLWGGLSYEQY
d_gene: TRBD1; v_gene: TRBV10-3; CDR3aa: AISGAGGGNQPQH
d_gene: TRBD2; v_gene: TRBV19; CDR3aa: ASSTLAGGMEQF
d_gene: TRBD2; v_gene: TRBV4-3; CDR3aa: ASSQDGGGSTDTQY
d_gene: TRBD1; v_gene: TRBV7-9; CDR3aa: ASSSTGGNGNTIY
d_gene: NA; v_gene: TRBV2; CDR3aa: ASSESNEKLF